The present T cell receptor beta chain was sequenced within a study of blood T cell repertoires in COVID-19. Study-level background: COVID-19 samples from acute and convalescent phases originated in the United States, Italy and Spain. PBMCs, B-cell-depleted T cells, or T cells were the source of the cDNA or gDNA that made up the material.

V was clipped by 5 bases and J by 2 bases, with 11 bases between them. Germline V gene lookup returns CDR1 KGHDR and CDR2 SFDVKD. There are 15 residues in the CDR3. Under the authors' procedure: How many nucleated cells were present was estimated from reference gene primer amplification. Some clones are missing from TCRdb's copy, which holds only in-frame ones; the method was immunoSEQ multiplex PCR. V and J calls and clone size are given by that table; D and trimming were obtained from the DNA. This sample has 150,000 to 180,000 clones, with 91% found just once. This clonotype originated in a man aged 50-59 years with acute or convalescent COVID-19. Input material: peripheral blood. The J gene is TRBJ2-2, the V gene TRBV24-1, with TRBD1 as a possible D gene (6 bases). The CDR3 coding sequence is TGTGCCACCAGTGTCCCAGGGACAAACACCGGGGAGCTGTTTTTT. Its protein is CATSVPGTNTGELFF.